A selection of T cell receptor beta chains follows, all from one sample in a study of vaccination and CD4 T cells after COVID-19. These receptors' antigens are unknown. One entry per CDR3 protein results from TCRdb running MiXCR on the PCR reads. The data contain about 23,000 distinct CDR3 sequences, 45% to 65% of them singletons. Sequences were obtained from CD4+ T cells from blood, cultured in vitro. Every receptor here comes from a human donor who had recovered from COVID-19. Each CDR3 is given without its conserved first and last residue.

j_call: TRBJ1-6; v_call: TRBV7-2; cdr3_aa: ASSLGSGRGSPLH
j_call: TRBJ1-1; v_call: TRBV7-9; cdr3_aa: ASNRGRTEAF
j_call: TRBJ1-6; v_call: TRBV20-1; cdr3_aa: SAATGSYNSPLH
j_call: TRBJ2-5; v_call: TRBV12-3/TRBV12-4; cdr3_aa: ASSPGDGAETQY
j_call: TRBJ2-4; v_call: TRBV2; cdr3_aa: ASGQGSGNIQY
j_call: TRBJ1-2; v_call: TRBV20-1; cdr3_aa: SAQGQGQKGSNYGYT
j_call: TRBJ1-4; v_call: TRBV20-1; cdr3_aa: SAKGSGEKLF
j_call: TRBJ1-1; v_call: TRBV7-2; cdr3_aa: ASSLRISGTAEAF
j_call: TRBJ1-3; v_call: TRBV19; cdr3_aa: ASSIVRGDSSGNTIY
j_call: TRBJ2-3; v_call: TRBV4-3; cdr3_aa: ASSQDRTSADTQY
j_call: TRBJ2-7; v_call: TRBV7-2; cdr3_aa: ASSPAYEQY
j_call: TRBJ2-2; v_call: TRBV7-9; cdr3_aa: ASSRPSGRDTGELF
j_call: TRBJ2-5; v_call: TRBV7-2; cdr3_aa: ASSRGWRYETQY
j_call: TRBJ1-4; v_call: TRBV12-3/TRBV12-4; cdr3_aa: ASSSGAYEKLF
j_call: TRBJ2-2; v_call: TRBV20-1; cdr3_aa: SVGRTGELF
j_call: TRBJ2-3; v_call: TRBV7-2; cdr3_aa: ASSLGAVTDTQY
j_call: TRBJ1-4; v_call: TRBV28; cdr3_aa: ASREPGQGLSKLF
j_call: TRBJ1-6; v_call: TRBV20-1; cdr3_aa: SATRQATYNSPLH
j_call: TRBJ1-1; v_call: TRBV20-1; cdr3_aa: SASRWTATRLEAF
j_call: TRBJ2-3; v_call: TRBV20-1; cdr3_aa: SAPDAGGIGTDTQY
j_call: TRBJ1-1; v_call: TRBV6-2/TRBV6-3; cdr3_aa: ASSRVVMNTEAF
j_call: TRBJ1-1; v_call: TRBV24-1; cdr3_aa: ATTSTGRAAF
j_call: TRBJ1-1; v_call: TRBV7-2; cdr3_aa: ASSLGTGVSHTEAF
j_call: TRBJ2-3; v_call: TRBV7-2; cdr3_aa: ASSRRAAERDTQY
j_call: TRBJ2-5; v_call: TRBV11-3; cdr3_aa: ASSSGMYQETQY
j_call: TRBJ1-6; v_call: TRBV27; cdr3_aa: ASSGQGASYNSPLH
j_call: TRBJ1-1; v_call: TRBV7-9; cdr3_aa: ASSPPVNTEAF
j_call: TRBJ2-1; v_call: TRBV20-1; cdr3_aa: SAKDSGRNYNEQF
j_call: TRBJ2-7; v_call: TRBV7-2; cdr3_aa: ASSMRTGSYEQC
j_call: TRBJ1-2; v_call: TRBV2; cdr3_aa: ASRGLTGPYDYT